These 22 T cell receptor beta chains share one sample of origin, sequenced in a study of T cell changes during pregnancy in multiple sclerosis. Sequencing was performed with immunoSEQ multiplex PCR; in TCRdb, only in-frame clones are kept and a portion is missing. The profile shows tens of thousands of clones, more than 75% of them singletons. The sequenced sample was CD8+ T cells from peripheral blood mononuclear cells, obtained before pregnancy. These receptors were collected from a female donor with multiple sclerosis, enrolled in a pregnancy study.

V gene TRBV9 combines with J gene TRBJ2-7, with TRBD1 matching over 7 bases. Germline assignment: CDR1 SGDLS and CDR2 YYNGEE. The CDR3 has 14 amino acids. After removal of 3 bases from V and 1 base from J, the junction contained 4 bases not matched to a gene. CDR3 nucleotides: TGTGCCAGCAGCGAAGAGGACAGGTCCTACGAGCAGTACTTC. It codes for CASSEEDRSYEQYF.

This clone was recorded once. One end of the junction varies from germline; a read error may be responsible. The CDR3, as DNA: TGTGCCAGCAGCTTGGGAGACACGGCCGGAAGCACCATATATTTT. Amino acid sequence: CASSLGDTAGSTIYF. The chain links TRBV5-8 to TRBJ1-3; the D is unclear. In germline, CDR1 is SGHTS, CDR2 YDEGEE. The CDR3 has 15 amino acids.

J is TRBJ2-1 and V is TRBV9, with TRBD2 as a possible D gene (7 bases). Germline V gives CDR1 SGDLS, CDR2 YYNGEE. The V and J ends lost 3 bases and 8 bases respectively, with 21 bases between them. The CDR3 covers 16 residues. CDR3 nucleotide sequence: TGTGCCAGCAGCGGAGGTGGGGGGGGGCCAAGGGATGAGCAGTTCTTC. Residues: CASSGGGGGPRDEQFF. Together with reference TRBV9 and TRBJ2-1, the CDR3 gives the full variable domain: DSGVTQTPKHLITATGQRVTLRCSPRSGDLSVYWYQQSLDQGLQFLIQYYNGEERAKGNILERFSAQQFPDLHSELNLSSLELGDSALYFCASSGGGGGPRDEQFFGPGTRLTVL.

V gene TRBV27 combines with J gene TRBJ2-1, with D unclear. Trimming cost V 0 bases and J 0 bases, with 9 bases left between them. The CDR3 has 16 residues. Per germline, CDR1 MNHEY and CDR2 SMNVEV (reference sequence). The CDR3 DNA reads TGTGCCAGCAGTTTATCATCCTTCAGCTCCTACAATGAGCAGTTCTTC. Residues: CASSLSSFSSYNEQFF.

This clone came up once. The V gene is TRBV19, the J gene TRBJ1-2; the D is unclear. Trimming removed 7 bases at V and 0 bases at J, with 6 bases between. Germline assignment: CDR1 LNHDA and CDR2 SQIVND (reference sequence). This CDR3 comprises 12 residues. CDR3 amino acids: CASTKANYGYTF. The CDR3 nucleotides are TGTGCCAGTACTAAAGCTAACTATGGCTACACCTTC. Full variable domain (outside the CDR3, taken from reference TRBV19 and TRBJ1-2): DGGITQSPKYLFRKEGQNVTLSCEQNLNHDAMYWYRQDPGQGLRLIYYSQIVNDFQKGDIAEGYSVSREKKESFPLTVTSAQKNPTAFYLCASTKANYGYTFGSGTRLTVV.

The V gene is TRBV6-4, the J gene TRBJ1-2, with D unresolved. In germline, CDR1 is MRHNA, CDR2 SNTAGT. The CDR3 has 16 residues. Trimming removed 2 bases from V and 1 base from J, with 14 bases in between. DNA of the CDR3: TGTGCCAGCAGTGACGGCAGCGTAGGCTTTAACTATGGCTACACCTTC. Protein product: CASSDGSVGFNYGYTF.

This chain links TRBV10-3 with TRBJ1-1, with TRBD1 matching over 8 bases. In germline, CDR1 is ENHRY, CDR2 SYGVKD. The V segment lost 7 bases and the J segment 1 base; nucleotides outside the gene matches: 5. The CDR3 totals 14 residues. This chain's CDR3 is CAITTGGTNTEAFF. The CDR3 DNA reads as TGTGCCATCACTACAGGGGGGACGAACACTGAAGCTTTCTTT.

This clone occurred a few times. The J gene is TRBJ2-2, the V gene TRBV28; 9 nucleotides match TRBD1. CDR1 is MDHEN, CDR2 SYDVKM, per germline. This CDR3 comprises 14 residues. V was clipped by 3 bases and J by 5 bases; unmatched bases: 1. CDR3 bases: TGTGCCAGCAGTTTCGGGACAGGGACCGGGGAGCTGTTTTTT. Translating gives CASSFGTGTGELFF.

This clone was seen repeatedly, ten times or more. At one end, the junction sequence differs from germline, possibly due to a read error. The chain is built from TRBV7-7 and TRBJ1-5; tentative D call: TRBD1 (6 bases). Germline V gene data show CDR1 as SSHAT and CDR2 as FNYEAQ (reference sequence). There are 13 residues in the CDR3. CDR3 nucleotide sequence: TGTGCTAGCAGCGGGGGCGCAGGGCAGCCCCAGCATTTT. Amino acid sequence: CASSGGAGQPQHF. Looking up the rest from reference TRBV7-7 and TRBJ1-5 gives the full variable domain: GAGVSQSPRYKVTKRGQDVTLRCDPISSHATLYWYQQALGQGPEFLTYFNYEAQPDKSGLPSDRFSAERPEGSISTLTIQRTEQRDSAMYRCASSGGAGQPQHFGDGTRLSIL.

The chain couples TRBV6-6 to TRBJ2-5, with D perhaps TRBD2 (6 bases). Trimming left V 1 base short and J 5 bases short, with 11 bases between. Germline V CDR1 and CDR2: MNHNY, SVGAGI (reference sequence). This CDR3 has 14 amino acids. As DNA, the CDR3 is TGTGCCAGCAGTTACTTAGGGGAGGTGGAGACCCAGTACTTC. Translated: CASSYLGEVETQYF.

The chain has TRBV7-6 and TRBJ1-6; the match to TRBD1 covers 12 bases. Losses at the gene ends were 5 bases for V and 7 bases for J; bases not matched to a gene: 15. The CDR3 is 19 amino acids. The germline V gene encodes CDR1 SGHVS and CDR2 FNYEAQ. The CDR3 coding sequence is TGTGCCAGCAGCGACCCGGGACAGGGGGCTTCATGGGGAAATTCACCCCTCCACTTT. Protein sequence: CASSDPGQGASWGNSPLHF.

The rearrangement links TRBV5-5 to TRBJ1-1, with no clear D. The CDR3 has 13 residues. Per the germline V gene, CDR1 is SGHKS and CDR2 is YYEKEE (reference sequence). The V end was cut by 7 bases, the J end by 0 bases, with 10 bases between. This chain's CDR3 is CASYVDMNTEAFF. The DNA of the CDR3 is TGTGCCAGCTATGTAGACATGAACACTGAAGCTTTCTTT.

The genes are TRBV10-3 and TRBJ2-5, with a possible D match to TRBD1 (6 bases). The DNA end lines up better with TRBJ2-7; the J call may be wrong. Germline V CDR1 and CDR2: ENHRY, SYGVKD. There are 13 residues in the CDR3. CDR3 region: CAIRTGSLDEQYF. As DNA, the CDR3 is TGTGCCATTCGAACAGGGTCCCTAGACGAGCAGTACTTC.

The chain has TRBV19 and TRBJ1-3; no definite D call. V gave up 1 base and J gave up 5 bases, with 9 bases separating them. The germline V gene encodes CDR1 LNHDA and CDR2 SQIVND (reference sequence). The CDR3 has 14 amino acids. CDR3 in DNA: TGTGCCAGTAGTATAGGCTGGCCCAGAAACACCATATATTTT. It specifies CASSIGWPRNTIYF. Combining the CDR3 with reference TRBV19 and TRBJ1-3 gives the whole variable domain DGGITQSPKYLFRKEGQNVTLSCEQNLNHDAMYWYRQDPGQGLRLIYYSQIVNDFQKGDIAEGYSVSREKKESFPLTVTSAQKNPTAFYLCASSIGWPRNTIYFGEGSWLTVV.

The chain links TRBV6-5 to TRBJ1-2; D is possibly TRBD1 (6 bases). Per the germline V gene, CDR1 is MNHEY and CDR2 is SVGAGI. The CDR3 runs 13 residues. V shed 6 bases and J shed 8 bases, with 16 bases lying between them. The CDR3 here is CASRATGLGGYTF. The DNA for the CDR3 is TGTGCCAGCAGGGCAACAGGGTTGGGAGGCTACACCTTC.

The chain is built from TRBV13 and TRBJ2-3, with TRBD2 as a possible D gene (5 bases). In germline, CDR1 is PRHDT, CDR2 FYEKMQ (reference sequence). This CDR3 comprises 12 residues. Between the trimmed V and J ends, which lost 6 bases and 3 bases, there was a span of 7 bases. The CDR3 loop reads CASRSGTDTQYF. CDR3 DNA sequence: TGTGCCAGCAGATCGGGGACAGATACGCAGTATTTT.

The chain links TRBV21-1 to TRBJ1-2. TRBV21-1 has pseudogene status. This CDR3 is 13 amino acids long. In nucleotides, the CDR3 is TGTGCCAGCAGCAACTTCGGTGACTATGGCTACACCTTC. Translated, it gives CASSNFGDYGYTF.

The V call is TRBV9, the J call TRBJ2-3; 9 nucleotides line up with TRBD1. The germline gives CDR1 SGDLS, CDR2 YYNGEE. Trimming at V came to 3 bases and at J to 2 bases, leaving 7 bases not matched to a gene. The CDR3 covers 16 residues. Here the CDR3 DNA reads TGTGCCAGCAGCGAAACACGGGACAGGGTCACAGATACGCAGTATTTT. It codes for CASSETRDRVTDTQYF.

The chain combines TRBV27 with TRBJ2-3, with 10 positions matching TRBD2. The germline gives CDR1 MNHEY, CDR2 SMNVEV (reference sequence). The CDR3 consists of 15 residues. J was trimmed by 6 bases and V by 4 bases; bases with no gene match: 7. This chain's CDR3 is CASSYSGGTHDTQYF. The DNA for the CDR3 is TGTGCCAGCAGTTATAGCGGGGGGACCCACGATACGCAGTATTTT.

J is TRBJ1-1 and V is TRBV11-2; D remains unclear. Per the germline V gene, CDR1 is SGHAT and CDR2 is FQNNGV. The CDR3 extends over 13 amino acids. Trimming shortened V by 9 bases and J by 1 base, and 12 bases separated the two germline ends. The CDR3 protein is CASSLGANTEAFF. Here the CDR3 DNA reads TGTGCCAGTTCATTGGGCGCGAACACTGAAGCTTTCTTT.

The CDR3 bases are TGTGCCAGCAGCCAAGAGTCCGGGGGGGCCGTGGACGAGCAGTACTTC. Its translation is CASSQESGGAVDEQYF. The V and J genes are TRBV4-2 and TRBJ2-7, with 8 bases aligning to TRBD2. Germline V lookup: CDR1 LGHNA, CDR2 YNFKEQ. The CDR3 consists of 16 residues. Germline trimming cut 0 bases from V and 5 bases from J; bases unmatched to any gene: 9.

This clone appeared once. This chain connects TRBV9 to TRBJ2-1; TRBD1 aligns across 8 bases. V dropped 2 bases and J dropped 9; count of bases not matched to a gene: 13. The CDR3 spans 16 residues. CDR1 and CDR2 from the germline V gene are SGDLS and YYNGEE. CDR3 residues: CASSVYTGGPSGEQFF. The CDR3 nucleotides are TGTGCCAGCAGCGTCTATACAGGGGGGCCCAGCGGTGAGCAGTTCTTC.